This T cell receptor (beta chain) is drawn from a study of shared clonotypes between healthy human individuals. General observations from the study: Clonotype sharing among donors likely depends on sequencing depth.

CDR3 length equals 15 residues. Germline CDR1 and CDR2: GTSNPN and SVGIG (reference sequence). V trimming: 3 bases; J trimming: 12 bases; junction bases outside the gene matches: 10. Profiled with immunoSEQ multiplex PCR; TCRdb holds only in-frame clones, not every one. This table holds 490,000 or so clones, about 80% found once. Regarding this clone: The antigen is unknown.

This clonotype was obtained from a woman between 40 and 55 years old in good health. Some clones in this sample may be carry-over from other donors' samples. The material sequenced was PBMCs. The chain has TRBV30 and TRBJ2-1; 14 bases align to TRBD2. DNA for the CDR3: TGTGCCTGGAGCCCGGGACTAGCGGGAGAGGTAGGGCAGTTCTTC. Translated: CAWSPGLAGEVGQFF.